These 12 T cell receptor beta chains originate from one sample sequenced in a study of T-cell reconstitution after alpha-beta-depleted transplantation in children. Unique molecular identifiers tagged the TCRbeta library. One entry per CDR3 protein results from TCRdb running MiXCR on the PCR reads. This table has 500,000 to 600,000 distinct CDR3 sequences, 25% to 30% appearing once. This material consisted of PBMCs, taken before TCRalphabeta/CD19-depleted stem cell transplant. The receptors here all came from a boy younger than two with Wiskott-Aldrich syndrome, due to receive a stem cell transplant.

The chain uses TRBV7-2 and TRBJ2-7; no definite D call. Germline CDR1 and CDR2: SGHTA and FQGNSA. The CDR3 is 13 residues long. Trimming left V 5 bases short and J 4 bases short, with 12 bases between. CDR3 bases: TGTGCCAGCAGCCGAGTATTGGATTACGAGCAGTACTTC. Its protein is CASSRVLDYEQYF.

This clonotype was found a few times. The V and J genes are TRBV4-1 and TRBJ2-2, with TRBD2 matching 8 bases. This CDR3 has 16 amino acids. Germline V lookup: CDR1 MGHRA, CDR2 YSYEKL. After removal of 3 bases from V and 1 base from J, the junction contained 4 bases not matched to a gene. CDR3 region: CASSQREVWNTGELFF. The CDR3 DNA sequence: TGCGCCAGCAGCCAGCGGGAGGTATGGAACACCGGGGAGCTGTTTTTT.

The chain carries TRBV20-1 and TRBJ2-1, with D perhaps TRBD1 (5 bases). Germline V gene sequence: CDR1 DFQATT, CDR2 SNEGSKA (reference sequence). This CDR3 is built from 10 residues. Trimming removed 6 bases at V and 13 bases at J, with 13 bases between. CDR3 nucleotide sequence: TGCAGTGCGCTCAGGGTGACTCAGTTCTTC. Translated, it gives CSALRVTQFF.

V and J are TRBV28 and TRBJ2-2; D perhaps matches TRBD2 (5 bases). V lost 4 bases to trimming and J lost 5 bases, with 5 bases between them. Germline V gives CDR1 MDHEN, CDR2 SYDVKM. The CDR3 is made up of 12 amino acids. CDR3 amino acids: CASSWTTGELFF. The CDR3 bases are TGTGCCAGCAGTTGGACTACCGGGGAGCTGTTTTTT.

CDR3 nucleotides: TGCAGCGTTGACAGGGACACAGATACGCAGTATTTT. This translates into CSVDRDTDTQYF. This chain joins TRBV29-1 and TRBJ2-3; D is perhaps TRBD1 (5 bases). The germline V and J ends were trimmed by 3 bases and 2 bases, with 6 bases remaining between them. CDR1 SQVTM and CDR2 ANQGSEA come from the germline V gene. There are 12 residues in the CDR3.

This chain joins TRBV7-3 and TRBJ2-1, with 7 bases matching TRBD2. Trimming removed 1 base from V and 9 bases from J; junction bases left unmatched: 3. The CDR3 is 13 amino acids. Germline V gives CDR1 SGHTA, CDR2 FQGTGA. The CDR3 sequence is CASSLIASGEQFF. Here the CDR3 DNA reads TGTGCCAGCAGCTTAATTGCTAGCGGTGAGCAGTTCTTC.

This clonotype has just one count. This sequence joins TRBV4-1 and TRBJ1-1; D unclear. The CDR3 is made up of 15 amino acids. Trimming pared 5 bases from V and 1 base from J, leaving 14 bases between. Germline loops: CDR1 MGHRA, CDR2 YSYEKL. This CDR3 is CASSFHLDGNTEAFF. The DNA for the CDR3 is TGCGCCAGCAGCTTCCATCTAGACGGGAACACTGAAGCTTTCTTT.

The V gene is TRBV7-2, the J gene TRBJ1-2, with D possibly being TRBD1 (5 bases). CDR1 SGHTA and CDR2 FQGNSA come from the germline V gene. Trimming left V 1 base short and J 4 bases short, with 22 bases between. The length of the CDR3 is 18 residues. In nucleotides, the CDR3 is TGTGCCAGCAGCTTAGGGCCTACGATGTTCAGGGACCGCTATGGCTACACCTTC. Protein sequence: CASSLGPTMFRDRYGYTF.

V and J are TRBV4-1 and TRBJ2-5, with 9 bases aligning to TRBD2. This CDR3 is 16 amino acids long. After removal of 1 base from V and 2 bases from J, the junction contained 5 bases not matched to a gene. The germline V gene encodes CDR1 MGHRA and CDR2 YSYEKL. The CDR3 is CASSQGTSGPQETQYF. The CDR3 DNA follows: TGCGCCAGCAGCCAAGGTACTAGCGGGCCTCAAGAGACCCAGTACTTC.

The chain combines TRBV4-1 with TRBJ2-2; D gene unclear. Germline-derived CDR1 and CDR2 are MGHRA and YSYEKL. V lost 5 bases and J 9 bases, leaving 16 bases between the germline ends. The CDR3 sequence is 14 residues long. The CDR3 DNA is TGCGCCAGCAGCGAACCTGCTTCTCACAGGGAGCTGTTTTTT. Its translation: CASSEPASHRELFF.

In this sample, this clonotype turned up a few times. The chain recombines TRBV5-1 with TRBJ2-5; D is perhaps TRBD1 or TRBD2 (5 bases each). V lost 0 bases to trimming and J lost 5 bases, with 8 bases between them. This CDR3 is 13 amino acids long. The V gene's germline CDR1 is SGHRS and CDR2 YFSETQ. CDR3 nucleotide sequence: TGCGCCAGCAGCTTGGAGTGGGGGGAGACCCAGTACTTC. Translated, it gives CASSLEWGETQYF. Combining the CDR3 with reference TRBV5-1 and TRBJ2-5 gives the whole variable domain KAGVTQTPRYLIKTRGQQVTLSCSPISGHRSVSWYQQTPGQGLQFLFEYFSETQRNKGNFPGRFSGRQFSNSRSEMNVSTLELGDSALYLCASSLEWGETQYFGPGTRLLVL.

The rearrangement links TRBV4-1 to TRBJ2-7; possible D gene TRBD2, 5 bases. The CDR3 runs 17 residues. The V gene's germline CDR1 is MGHRA and CDR2 YSYEKL. V lost 1 base and J lost 0, with 16 bases in between. The CDR3 protein is CASSQGRSGLLSYEQYF. CDR3 DNA: TGCGCCAGCAGCCAAGGACGGAGCGGCCTTCTCTCCTACGAGCAGTACTTC.